These 31 T cell receptor beta chains were sequenced from one sample in a study of cytomegalovirus exposure and HLA in healthy donors. Primers: 60 Vbeta forward and 13 Jbeta reverse. Produced via immunoSEQ multiplex PCR; TCRdb's table is partial and in-frame only. The repertoire includes 120,000 or so clones, about 80% of them detected once, and 9% to 9.5% sits in the top ten. Sequencing used PBMCs. The source is a woman aged 45-65 years in good health and CMV-seropositive.

V is TRBV9 and J is TRBJ1-1; D possibly corresponds to TRBD1 (6 bases). V gave up 0 bases and J gave up 1 base, with 13 bases separating them. Germline V CDR1 and CDR2: SGDLS, YYNGEE. The CDR3 runs 16 residues. The CDR3 loop reads CASSVAPTGKNTEAFF. The CDR3 DNA reads TGTGCCAGCAGCGTAGCCCCGACAGGTAAGAACACTGAAGCTTTCTTT.

DNA for the CDR3: TGTGCCACCAGCAGAGAGACAGGGAACACCGGGGAGCTGTTTTTT. Translation gives CATSRETGNTGELFF. V gene TRBV15 combines with J gene TRBJ2-2; the D gene is possibly TRBD1 (6 bases). Germline V gene lookup returns CDR1 LNHNV and CDR2 YYDKDF (reference sequence). V lost 0 bases, J lost 1 base, and 6 bases lay in between. The CDR3 sequence is 15 residues long. Full variable domain (rest looked up from reference TRBV15 and TRBJ2-2): DAMVIQNPRYQVTQFGKPVTLSCSQTLNHNVMYWYQQKSSQAPKLLFHYYDKDFNNEADTPDNFQSRRPNTSFCFLDIRSPGLGDTAMYLCATSRETGNTGELFFGEGSRLTVL.

This chain connects TRBV5-4 to TRBJ1-2; D is possibly TRBD1 (5 bases). V was pared by 4 bases and J by 0 bases, with 13 bases between. Germline V CDR1 and CDR2: SGHNT, YYREEE (reference sequence). The CDR3 loop spans 15 amino acids. Here the CDR3 reads CASSPRQTPNYGYTF. The DNA of the CDR3 is TGTGCCAGCAGCCCCCGACAGACACCTAACTATGGCTACACCTTC. Complete variable domain (other parts from reference TRBV5-4 and TRBJ1-2): ETGVTQSPTHLIKTRGQQVTLRCSSQSGHNTVSWYQQALGQGPQFIFQYYREEENGRGNFPPRFSGLQFPNYSSELNVNALELDDSALYLCASSPRQTPNYGYTFGSGTRLTVV.

V and J are TRBV5-1 and TRBJ1-2, with no clear D. Germline CDR1 is SGHRS and CDR2 is YFSETQ. The CDR3 covers 15 residues. With 4 bases removed from V and 0 bases from J, the gap between germline ends came to 13 bases. CDR3 in DNA: TGCGCCAGCAGCGACCTTACAGCCTCTAACTATGGCTACACCTTC. Amino acids: CASSDLTASNYGYTF.

V is TRBV6-1 and J is TRBJ1-1; possibly TRBD1 for D (6 bases). Trimming removed 2 bases from V and 0 bases from J, with 13 bases in between. Per the germline V gene, CDR1 is MNHNS and CDR2 is SASEGT. The CDR3 totals 16 residues. CDR3 coding DNA: TGTGCCAGCAGTGAACTGGGGGGGGCCCTGAACACTGAAGCTTTCTTT. This sequence encodes CASSELGGALNTEAFF.

This chain joins TRBV9 and TRBJ1-2; tentatively, D is TRBD1 (6 bases). Per the germline V gene, CDR1 is SGDLS and CDR2 is YYNGEE. V was trimmed by 5 bases and J by 9 bases, leaving 11 bases between them. The CDR3 consists of 11 residues. The CDR3 DNA is TGTGCCAGCAGTGGGGGCGCGAGCTACACCTTC. It specifies CASSGGASYTF.

The CDR3 DNA follows: TGTGCCAGCAGTCCCGGGACAGATTACAATGAGCAGTTCTTC. Protein sequence: CASSPGTDYNEQFF. The chain joins TRBV6-1 to TRBJ2-1; TRBD1 agrees at 7 bases. Unmatched junction bases numbered 5, after V lost 5 bases and J lost 4 bases. The germline V gene encodes CDR1 MNHNS and CDR2 SASEGT. The CDR3 totals 14 residues.

The CDR3 reads CASGPGGGMNTGELFF. CDR3 nucleotides: TGTGCCAGTGGGCCCGGGGGAGGAATGAACACCGGGGAGCTGTTTTTT. The rearrangement uses TRBV7-2 and TRBJ2-2; D might be TRBD2 (6 bases). The V and J ends lost 9 bases and 1 base respectively, with 18 bases between them. The CDR3 loop spans 16 amino acids. Looked up from germline, CDR1 is SGHTA and CDR2 is FQGNSA. Full variable domain (missing parts from reference TRBV7-2 and TRBJ2-2): GAGVSQSPSNKVTEKGKDVELRCDPISGHTALYWYRQSLGQGLEFLIYFQGNSAPDKSGLPSDRFSAERTGGSVSTLTIQRTQQEDSAVYLCASGPGGGMNTGELFFGEGSRLTVL.

The chain is built from TRBV4-3 and TRBJ2-7; no clear D gene. The germline V gene encodes CDR1 LGHNA and CDR2 YSLEER. This CDR3 comprises 12 residues. V was cut by 2 bases and J by 3 bases, with 5 bases left in between. CDR3 residues: CASSQLIYEQYF. CDR3 nucleotides: TGCGCCAGCAGCCAACTTATCTACGAGCAGTACTTC.

The CDR3 is CASSNSGGPDYNEQFF. In nucleotides, the CDR3 is TGTGCCAGCAGCAATAGCGGGGGGCCTGACTACAATGAGCAGTTCTTC. The chain recombines TRBV9 with TRBJ2-1; 10 bases agree with TRBD2. Unmatched junction bases numbered 7, after V lost 4 bases and J lost 3 bases. The CDR3 spans 16 residues. In germline, CDR1 is SGDLS, CDR2 YYNGEE.

The chain is built from TRBV7-6 and TRBJ2-1, with D perhaps matching TRBD2 (6 bases). CDR1 SGHVS and CDR2 FNYEAQ come from the germline V gene. This CDR3 comprises 15 residues. The V end lost 5 bases, the J end lost 6 bases, and 17 bases lay between the germline ends. This CDR3 reads CASSLGTARINEQFF. In DNA form, the CDR3 reads TGTGCCAGCAGCCTCGGGACTGCTCGGATCAATGAGCAGTTCTTC.

This clone showed up just a few times. J is TRBJ2-1 and V is TRBV20-1; unclear D gene. Germline loops: CDR1 DFQATT, CDR2 SNEGSKA (reference sequence). The V and J ends lost 5 bases and 5 bases respectively, with 7 bases between them. The CDR3 sequence is 11 residues long. The CDR3 nucleotides read TGCAGTGCTTCTAGACACAATGAGCAGTTCTTC. It codes for CSASRHNEQFF.

The J gene is TRBJ1-1, the V gene TRBV5-1, with D possibly TRBD1 on 6 matching bases. The ends were cut back, 5 bases at V and 5 bases at J, with 13 bases in the middle. Germline V gives CDR1 SGHRS, CDR2 YFSETQ. CDR3 length: 13 amino acids. The CDR3 region has the DNA TGCGCCAGCAGGAGGAGGGGGGGAACTGAAGCTTTCTTT. Encoded protein: CASRRRGGTEAFF.

The rearrangement uses TRBV6-1 and TRBJ1-3; unclear D gene. CDR3 length: 13 residues. V dropped 6 bases and J dropped 5 bases, with 11 bases sitting between them. Germline V gene sequence: CDR1 MNHNS, CDR2 SASEGT. The CDR3 sequence is CASSLPQRNTIYF. In nucleotides, the CDR3 is TGTGCCAGCAGCCTCCCTCAGAGAAACACCATATATTTT.

The chain joins TRBV7-9 to TRBJ1-3; D is undetermined. Germline-derived CDR1 and CDR2 are SEHNR and FQNEAQ (reference sequence). CDR3 length: 13 residues. The V end lost 7 bases, the J end lost 4 bases, and 11 bases lay between the germline ends. The chain's CDR3 is CASMPGSGNTIYF. DNA of the CDR3: TGTGCCAGCATGCCGGGTTCGGGAAACACCATATATTTT.

This chain uses TRBV28 with TRBJ1-5; 8 bases align to TRBD1. Germline V gene lookup returns CDR1 MDHEN and CDR2 SYDVKM. The CDR3 runs 15 residues. The junction had 6 bases not matched to a gene; V was cut back by 7 bases and J by 1 base. The CDR3 coding sequence is TGTGCCAGCAAGGGAACAGGGGGAAGCAATCAGCCCCAGCATTTT. It translates to CASKGTGGSNQPQHF.

The gene calls are TRBV9 and TRBJ2-3; D is undetermined. Germline loops: CDR1 SGDLS, CDR2 YYNGEE. Trimming pared 0 bases from V and 3 bases from J, leaving 11 bases between. There are 15 residues in the CDR3. The CDR3 DNA reads TGTGCCAGCAGCGTAGCCCCTCTACCTACAGATACGCAGTATTTT. This translates into CASSVAPLPTDTQYF. Full variable domain (remainder filled in from reference TRBV9 and TRBJ2-3): DSGVTQTPKHLITATGQRVTLRCSPRSGDLSVYWYQQSLDQGLQFLIQYYNGEERAKGNILERFSAQQFPDLHSELNLSSLELGDSALYFCASSVAPLPTDTQYFGPGTRLTVL.

This clone came up once. The genes are TRBV14 and TRBJ2-3, with 9 bases fitting TRBD2. This CDR3 is 14 amino acids long. V dropped 5 bases and J dropped 5; count of bases not matched to a gene: 5. Germline CDR1 SGHDN, CDR2 FVKESK. CDR3 DNA sequence: TGTGCCAGCAGCTGGGGTAGCGGGGGAGATACGCAGTATTTT. Its protein product is CASSWGSGGDTQYF.

This chain links TRBV29-1 with TRBJ2-1, with D tentatively TRBD2 (6 bases). V lost 4 bases and J lost 1, with 8 bases in between. Germline CDR1 reads SQVTM; CDR2 reads ANQGSEA. The CDR3 has 13 amino acids. CDR3: CSVGGRSYNEQFF. The CDR3 DNA reads as TGCAGCGTTGGAGGGAGGTCCTACAATGAGCAGTTCTTC.

The chain links TRBV19 to TRBJ2-5; weak D call: TRBD1 (5 bases). There are 13 residues in the CDR3. Trimming left V 4 bases short and J 6 bases short, with 12 bases between. Germline values: CDR1 LNHDA, CDR2 SQIVND (reference sequence). The CDR3 here is CASSNGHLKTQYF. As DNA, the CDR3 is TGTGCCAGTAGTAACGGACATTTAAAGACCCAGTACTTC.

The chain recombines TRBV10-3 with TRBJ1-1, with D uncertain. CDR3 size: 15 residues. Germline CDR1 ENHRY, CDR2 SYGVKD. V lost 6 bases, J lost 2 bases, and 16 bases lay in between. The CDR3 loop is CAIRAVGGPNTEAFF. The CDR3 nucleotides read TGTGCCATCAGGGCAGTAGGAGGTCCCAACACTGAAGCTTTCTTT.

The chain employs TRBV18 and TRBJ1-2, with 12 bases lining up with TRBD1. With V trimmed by 2 bases and J by 8 bases, 3 bases remained unmatched. The CDR3 consists of 14 residues. Per the germline V gene, CDR1 is KGHSH and CDR2 is LQKENI. The CDR3 sequence: CASSPGDRGPGYTF. CDR3 DNA: TGTGCCAGCTCACCAGGGGACAGGGGGCCAGGCTACACCTTC.

For the CDR3, the DNA is TGTGCCAGCAGCTTCGGGATTGTAAGGACTAATGAAAAACTGTTTTTT. It translates to CASSFGIVRTNEKLFF. The V call is TRBV7-9, the J call TRBJ1-4, with D unresolved. Germline CDR1 reads SEHNR; CDR2 reads FQNEAQ (reference sequence). V shed 3 bases and J shed 2 bases, with 13 bases lying between them. This CDR3 is built from 16 residues.

V gene TRBV11-2 combines with J gene TRBJ2-3; D is possibly TRBD1 (6 bases). The CDR3 is 14 amino acids. Trimming left V 3 bases short and J 3 bases short, with 10 bases between. Germline V gene sequence: CDR1 SGHAT, CDR2 FQNNGV. CDR3: CASSFRGSTDTQYF. The CDR3 DNA reads TGTGCCAGCAGCTTCAGGGGATCGACAGATACGCAGTATTTT. The full variable domain, its missing parts supplied by reference TRBV11-2 and TRBJ2-3, is EAGVAQSPRYKIIEKRQSVAFWCNPISGHATLYWYQQILGQGPKLLIQFQNNGVVDDSQLPKDRFSAERLKGVDSTLKIQPAKLEDSAVYLCASSFRGSTDTQYFGPGTRLTVL.

This rearrangement joins TRBV27 to TRBJ1-2, with a possible D match to TRBD1 (6 bases). Trimming cost V 4 bases and J 6 bases, with 18 bases left between them. Germline CDR1 is MNHEY and CDR2 is SMNVEV (reference sequence). The CDR3 consists of 15 residues. Here the CDR3 reads CASSSNRAHFNGYTF. In nucleotides, the CDR3 is TGTGCCAGCAGTTCCAACAGGGCTCACTTCAATGGCTACACCTTC.

This rearrangement joins TRBV6-5 to TRBJ2-5, with 8 bases matching TRBD1. Trimming cost V 2 bases and J 4 bases; bases outside gene matches: 6. Germline V gives CDR1 MNHEY, CDR2 SVGAGI. This CDR3 contains 15 residues. The DNA of the CDR3 is TGTGCCAGCAGTTACCTGACAGGGGTCGGAGAGACCCAGTACTTC. It specifies CASSYLTGVGETQYF.

The rearrangement uses TRBV4-1 and TRBJ1-2, with a weak D call TRBD1 (6 bases). The ends were cut back, 0 bases at V and 6 bases at J, with 11 bases in the middle. Germline CDR1 is MGHRA and CDR2 is YSYEKL. CDR3 size: 14 residues. In DNA form, the CDR3 reads TGCGCCAGCAGCCAAGACAGGCCAGGGGATGGCTACACCTTC. Residues: CASSQDRPGDGYTF.

V usage is TRBV7-2 and J usage is TRBJ2-2; a weak D match, TRBD2 (6 bases). V lost 5 bases to trimming and J lost 0 bases, with 19 bases between them. Looked up from germline, CDR1 is SGHTA and CDR2 is FQGNSA. The CDR3 has 18 amino acids. The CDR3 region is CASSPRRGGTANTGELFF. The CDR3, as DNA: TGTGCCAGCAGCCCCAGGCGGGGCGGGACCGCGAACACCGGGGAGCTGTTTTTT.

The J gene is TRBJ1-1, the V gene TRBV5-4; 10 bases agree with TRBD1. The CDR3 is 15 amino acids. Germline CDR1 reads SGHNT; CDR2 reads YYREEE (reference sequence). V trimming: 6 bases; J trimming: 2 bases; junction bases outside the gene matches: 7. The CDR3 bases are TGTGCCAGCAAACGACAGGGGGCTAGAAACACTGAAGCTTTCTTT. It codes for CASKRQGARNTEAFF.

V usage is TRBV10-3 and J usage is TRBJ1-2; D is unclear. V lost 0 bases to trimming and J lost 2 bases, with 7 bases between them. Looked up from germline, CDR1 is ENHRY and CDR2 is SYGVKD. The CDR3 spans 14 residues. CDR3 nucleotides: TGTGCCATCAGTGAGTCCGAACGGAACTATGGCTACACCTTC. This codes for CAISESERNYGYTF.

The chain combines TRBV19 with TRBJ2-7; maybe TRBD2 (6 bases). CDR3 length equals 13 residues. V was shortened by 4 bases and J by 6 bases, with 13 bases between the two germline ends. Germline V CDR1 and CDR2: LNHDA, SQIVND (reference sequence). DNA of the CDR3: TGTGCCAGTAGTAGCCGACTAGTTGGCGAGCAGTACTTC. This codes for CASSSRLVGEQYF.